A single sample gave rise to the 26 T cell receptor beta chains below, sequenced in a study of blood T cell repertoires in COVID-19. Assay: immunoSEQ multiplex PCR; the TCRdb copy retains only in-frame clones and omits some. The sample has more than 300,000 clones; about nine tenths are singletons. The sample comprised peripheral blood. These receptors originate from a woman under 40 with COVID-19, enrolled during active disease.

This chain connects TRBV6-1 to TRBJ2-5, with 7 bases fitting TRBD2. CDR1 is MNHNS and CDR2 is SASEGT in the germline V gene. CDR3 size: 18 residues. Losses at the gene ends were 0 bases for V and 5 bases for J; bases not matched to a gene: 15. The CDR3 region has the DNA TGTGCCAGCAGTGAAGCGCTGGGTTCGACTAGCAGTGGGGAGACCCAGTACTTC. Protein: CASSEALGSTSSGETQYF.

V gene TRBV3-1 (or the pseudogene TRBV3-2) combines with J gene TRBJ1-1, with TRBD1 matching over 7 bases. The CDR3 totals 11 residues. J lost 3 bases, V lost 10 bases, and 2 bases had no gene match. Germline V gives CDR1 LGHDT, CDR2 YNNKEL (reference sequence). The CDR3 nucleotides read TGTGCCACCCAGGGGGACACTGAAGCTTTCTTT. Translation: CATQGDTEAFF.

This chain connects TRBV9 to TRBJ2-7; 11 positions agree with TRBD2. Trimming removed 3 bases from V and 3 bases from J; junction bases left unmatched: 2. The CDR3 is 14 residues long. Germline V gene sequence: CDR1 SGDLS, CDR2 YYNGEE. The CDR3 spells CASSAGLADYEQYF. For the CDR3, the DNA is TGTGCCAGCAGCGCGGGACTAGCGGACTACGAGCAGTACTTC.

The chain uses TRBV24-1 and TRBJ2-1; 8 bases match TRBD2. CDR1 and CDR2 from the germline V gene are KGHDR and SFDVKD. The CDR3 spans 16 residues. The V and J ends lost 3 bases and 6 bases, in that order; junction bases with no gene match: 9. CDR3 nucleotide sequence: TGTGCCACCAGTGATCCTTTTCAGCGGGGGAGCAATGAGCAGTTCTTC. Protein sequence: CATSDPFQRGSNEQFF.

V and J are TRBV2 and TRBJ1-6; 9 bases fit TRBD1. The J segment lost 10 bases and the V segment lost 7 bases, leaving 11 bases of the junction unmatched. The CDR3 consists of 15 residues. Germline values: CDR1 SNHLY, CDR2 FYNNEI. The CDR3 protein is CASIFTGQGASPLHF. The CDR3 DNA follows: TGTGCCAGCATTTTTACGGGACAGGGCGCCTCACCCCTCCACTTT.

The V gene is TRBV30, the J gene TRBJ1-2; 8 bases line up with TRBD1. The germline V gene encodes CDR1 GTSNPN and CDR2 SVGIG (reference sequence). The junction had 11 bases not matched to a gene; V was cut back by 5 bases and J by 3 bases. There are 15 residues in the CDR3. CDR3 bases: TGTGCCTGGGGCGGGCAGGGGGCTGTGGACTATGGCTACACCTTC. This gives the protein CAWGGQGAVDYGYTF.

The J gene is TRBJ2-7, the V gene TRBV10-3; TRBD1 matches 9 bases. CDR3 length equals 14 residues. CDR1 is ENHRY and CDR2 is SYGVKD in the germline V gene. V lost 11 bases to trimming and J lost 3 bases; unmatched junction nucleotides: 11. The CDR3 DNA sequence: TGTGCCTCAAACAGGGGGCGCGGGAGCTACGAGCAGTACTTC. This translates into CASNRGRGSYEQYF.

This chain uses TRBV3-1 (or the pseudogene TRBV3-2) with TRBJ2-3, with TRBD1 identical over 9 bases. The CDR3 consists of 16 residues. Germline loops: CDR1 LGHDT, CDR2 YNNKEL (reference sequence). The trim removed 0 bases at V and 4 bases at J, leaving 5 bases unmatched. CDR3 sequence (DNA): TGTGCCAGCAGCCAAGATATAGGACAGGGGCCAGATACGCAGTATTTT. This gives the protein CASSQDIGQGPDTQYF.

This clone has only a few counts. The rearrangement joins TRBV5-4 to TRBJ2-5; tentative D call: TRBD1 (5 bases). CDR1 and CDR2 from the germline V gene are SGHNT and YYREEE (reference sequence). The CDR3 is made up of 13 amino acids. With 3 bases removed from V and 1 base from J, the gap between germline ends came to 7 bases. Here the CDR3 reads CASSSRVQETQYF. The CDR3 coding sequence is TGTGCCAGCAGCTCCAGGGTCCAAGAGACCCAGTACTTC.

The V call is TRBV30, the J call TRBJ2-1; no clear D. CDR3 length: 12 residues. V shed 4 bases and J shed 6 bases, with 10 bases lying between them. The V gene's germline CDR1 is GTSNPN and CDR2 SVGIG (reference sequence). The CDR3 loop reads CAWKREANEQFF. CDR3 DNA sequence: TGTGCCTGGAAACGTGAGGCCAATGAGCAGTTCTTC.

The genes are TRBV2 and TRBJ2-2, with a tentative D call TRBD1 (5 bases). Germline V CDR1 and CDR2: SNHLY, FYNNEI. The V and J ends lost 6 bases and 4 bases respectively, with 12 bases between them. This CDR3 has 14 residues. CDR3 coding DNA: TGTGCCAGCAGATTAACAGGTTCCACCGGGGAGCTGTTTTTT. This gives the protein CASRLTGSTGELFF.

The chain recombines TRBV5-5 with TRBJ1-1; D gene uncertain. V shed 6 bases and J shed 7 bases, with 10 bases lying between them. The CDR3 loop spans 11 amino acids. The germline gives CDR1 SGHKS, CDR2 YYEKEE (reference sequence). CDR3 protein: CASTLWHEAFF. DNA for the CDR3: TGTGCCAGCACCCTCTGGCATGAAGCTTTCTTT.

V gene TRBV15 combines with J gene TRBJ2-5; 7 bases are shared with TRBD1. CDR1 is LNHNV and CDR2 is YYDKDF in the germline V gene (reference sequence). This CDR3 contains 16 residues. J lost 1 base, V lost 0 bases, and 5 bases had no gene match. CDR3 in amino acids: CATSRDPNRGQETQYF. The CDR3 coding sequence is TGTGCCACCAGCAGAGACCCCAACAGGGGCCAAGAGACCCAGTACTTC.

V and J are TRBV19 and TRBJ1-3; D is perhaps TRBD1 (6 bases). Germline lookup yields CDR1 LNHDA and CDR2 SQIVND (reference sequence). The CDR3 contains 12 residues. V dropped 4 bases and J dropped 9 bases, with 10 bases sitting between them. In DNA form, the CDR3 reads TGTGCCAGTAGTACACAGGGCACCACCATATATTTT. Translation gives CASSTQGTTIYF.

The genes are TRBV10-3 and TRBJ2-7; D remains unclear. Germline V gene data show CDR1 as ENHRY and CDR2 as SYGVKD. The V end was cut by 8 bases, the J end by 6 bases, with 5 bases between. This CDR3 spans 9 amino acids. The CDR3 sequence is CAIYGEQYV. As DNA, the CDR3 is TGTGCCATCTACGGCGAGCAGTACGTC.

The V call is TRBV6-5, the J call TRBJ1-2; TRBD1 might be the D (5 bases). The germline V and J ends were trimmed by 7 bases and 9 bases, with 18 bases remaining between them. Germline V lookup: CDR1 MNHEY, CDR2 SVGAGI. The CDR3 sequence is 13 residues long. CDR3 in amino acids: CASTRGLLRSYTF. The DNA for the CDR3 is TGTGCCAGCACGAGGGGACTGCTCAGGAGCTACACCTTC.

The chain carries TRBV6-5 and TRBJ1-3; 7 nucleotides match TRBD1. After removal of 5 bases from V and 4 bases from J, the junction contained 5 bases not matched to a gene. The V gene's germline CDR1 is MNHEY and CDR2 SVGAGI. The CDR3 has 14 residues. CDR3 region: CASSTPGQGNTIYF. The CDR3 DNA is TGTGCCAGCAGTACACCGGGACAGGGAAACACCATATATTTT.

The chain carries TRBV2 and TRBJ1-1; D might be TRBD1 (5 bases). The V gene lost 7 bases and the J gene lost 6 bases, with 18 bases spanning the gap. The CDR3 length is 14 residues. Germline-derived CDR1 and CDR2 are SNHLY and FYNNEI. The CDR3, as DNA: TGTGCCAGCACGACCGGGACTATTCTCTCTGAAGCTTTCTTT. It translates to CASTTGTILSEAFF.

The chain couples TRBV19 to TRBJ2-1; no clear D. The CDR3 spans 14 residues. Trimming stripped 9 bases from V and 8 bases from J, with 20 bases between. Germline values: CDR1 LNHDA, CDR2 SQIVND (reference sequence). CDR3 sequence: CASGFGYGSDEQFF. CDR3 coding DNA: TGTGCCAGCGGGTTTGGGTACGGCTCCGATGAGCAGTTCTTC.

This clone was observed once. The chain has TRBV9 and TRBJ2-2, with D hard to call. Trimming shortened V by 0 bases and J by 3 bases, and 6 bases separated the two germline ends. The germline CDR1 and CDR2 sequences are SGDLS and YYNGEE. CDR3 length equals 14 residues. CDR3 sequence (DNA): TGTGCCAGCAGCGTAGATGGAGACACCGGGGAGCTGTTTTTT. It is translated as CASSVDGDTGELFF.

This chain links TRBV10-3 with TRBJ2-7; D remains ambiguous. CDR3 size: 11 residues. Germline V gives CDR1 ENHRY, CDR2 SYGVKD. V lost 8 bases, J lost 7 bases, and 12 bases lay in between. The CDR3 region has the DNA TGTGCCATCCGTTCCGGTCGAGAGCAGTACTTC. Translation: CAIRSGREQYF.

This chain joins TRBV6-1 and TRBJ2-1; 9 positions agree with TRBD2. With 1 base clipped from V and 0 bases from J, the junction kept 4 bases outside the gene matches. The V gene's germline CDR1 is MNHNS and CDR2 SASEGT. This CDR3 region has 17 residues. The CDR3 region has the DNA TGTGCCAGCAGTGAAGTGGGCGGGGGGGCCTCCTACAATGAGCAGTTCTTC. Amino acids: CASSEVGGGASYNEQFF.

The chain joins TRBV2 to TRBJ1-5, with D possibly matching TRBD1 (5 bases). Germline-derived CDR1 and CDR2 are SNHLY and FYNNEI. The CDR3 contains 15 residues. Trimming shortened V by 2 bases and J by 7 bases, and 15 bases separated the two germline ends. CDR3 nucleotide sequence: TGTGCCAGCAGTGAATATAGGGGTGAGAGGCAGCCCCAGCATTTT. Protein: CASSEYRGERQPQHF.

The chain combines TRBV5-6 with TRBJ1-2; possible D gene TRBD1, 5 bases. The CDR3 contains 14 residues. V dropped 1 base and J dropped 4 bases, with 11 bases sitting between them. Germline-derived CDR1 and CDR2 are SGHDT and YYEEEE. CDR3 region: CASSLYGRGYGYTF. CDR3 bases: TGTGCCAGCAGCTTGTACGGGAGGGGCTATGGCTACACCTTC.

The chain uses TRBV7-8 and TRBJ2-3; TRBD2 is a possible D gene (5 bases). Trimming cost V 5 bases and J 0 bases, with 15 bases left between them. The CDR3 covers 16 residues. Per the germline V gene, CDR1 is SGHVS and CDR2 is FQNEAQ. CDR3 protein: CASSGKPGKSTDTQYF. DNA of the CDR3: TGTGCCAGCAGCGGAAAGCCCGGGAAAAGCACAGATACGCAGTATTTT.

The J gene is TRBJ1-3, the V gene TRBV11-2; D is uncertain. The CDR3 is 17 amino acids. Trimming stripped 1 base from V and 0 bases from J, with 13 bases between. The germline V gene has CDR1 SGHAT and CDR2 FQNNGV. The CDR3 region has the DNA TGTGCCAGCAGCTTAGGAGGCAAATCCGGCTCTGGAAACACCATATATTTT. It translates to CASSLGGKSGSGNTIYF.